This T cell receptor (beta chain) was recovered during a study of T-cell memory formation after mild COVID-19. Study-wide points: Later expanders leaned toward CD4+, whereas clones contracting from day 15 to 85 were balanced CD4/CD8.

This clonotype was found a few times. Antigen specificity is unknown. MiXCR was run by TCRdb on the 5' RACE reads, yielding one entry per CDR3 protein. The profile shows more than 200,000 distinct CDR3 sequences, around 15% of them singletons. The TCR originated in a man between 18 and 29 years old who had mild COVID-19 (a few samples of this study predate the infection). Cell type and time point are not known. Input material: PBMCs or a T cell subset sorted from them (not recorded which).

CDR3 sequence reads: CASSLFRARLGNTEAFF. CDR3 nucleotide sequence: TGCGCCAGCAGCTTGTTTAGGGCGCGGCTTGGGAACACTGAAGCTTTCTTT. The gene calls are TRBV5-1 and TRBJ1-1; D is undetermined. The germline gives CDR1 SGHRS, CDR2 YFSETQ. Trimming pared 1 base from V and 1 base from J, leaving 17 bases between. This CDR3 is built from 17 residues.